This T cell receptor (beta chain) comes out of a study of blood T cell repertoires in COVID-19. On the study more broadly: The samples span acute and convalescent COVID-19 from the United States, Italy and Spain. In each case, the material was cDNA or gDNA derived from T cells, B-cell-depleted T cells, or PBMCs.

This CDR3 region has 14 residues. The ends lost 4 bases at V and 3 bases at J; junction bases unmatched: 8. The germline V gene has CDR1 GTSNPN and CDR2 SVGIG (reference sequence). Source study methods: Counts of nucleated cells, estimated from reference gene primer amplification, were obtained. Clones were read by immunoSEQ multiplex PCR, and TCRdb kept only the in-frame ones, dropping some. Clone size and the V and J calls come from that table; the DNA yielded D and trimming. This table holds approximately 58,000 clones, 75% to 85% found once. The source is a woman aged 60-70 years with acute or convalescent COVID-19. The sequenced material came from peripheral blood. The chain uses TRBV30 and TRBJ1-2; 7 bases agree with TRBD1. CDR3 residues: CAWTSTGWDYGYTF. Written as DNA, the CDR3 is TGTGCCTGGACTTCGACAGGGTGGGACTATGGCTACACCTTC.